This entry is about one T cell receptor beta chain. It lacks a known antigen. Per-nucleotide qualities are absent, and no much larger clonotype sits a single base away. The immunoSEQ assay amplified TCRB CDR3 regions from 1.5 to 2.5 micrograms of genomic DNA, or from all available DNA when less than that amount was available. For multiplex PCR, 60 forward primers for TCR V beta segments and 13 reverse primers for J beta segments were used. Synthetic control templates were spiked into each sample at limiting dilution to estimate reads per starting template. The Illumina HiSeq System generated sequencing reads of 87 bp. Per the original workflow: PCR and sequencing errors were removed by merging closely related sequences with a nearest neighbor algorithm. TCR overlap was measured as the percentage of unique tumor TCR beta sequences that were also present in the peripheral blood of the same patient. Not all clones reach the TCRdb copy of this immuneACCESS table, which keeps in-frame sequences only. Checked studies attribute under half of the gap to unresolved V genes and leave the rest unexplained. V and J calls and clone size come straight from that table; D and trimming were deduced from the DNA. Within this sample are roughly 85,000 clones, with about 85% of them counted one time only. The ten largest clones add up to under 8.5% of the sample.

In the paper's terms, the time point label means: after dendritic cell vaccination, including at tumor progression/relapse. To be selected, patients needed enough residual fresh-frozen tumor tissue and more than two years of available survival data. None of the glioblastoma patients carried an isocitrate dehydrogenase mutation, although molecular status otherwise varied. PBMC were collected before vaccination, two weeks after the third vaccination, and at tumor progression if progression occurred. The Qiagen DNeasy Blood extraction Kit was used for extraction of genomic DNA. The data stem from a study of glioma-infiltrating T cells after dendritic cell vaccination (TCRdb year 2016). Turning to the overall study: Of the roughly 15 glioblastoma patients in the cohort, all drawn from Phase I and II dendritic cell vaccination trials, 9 were newly diagnosed and 6 had recurrent disease. Between the early 2000s and the early 2010s, the patients were given dendritic cell vaccination pulsed with autologous tumor lysate. The vaccine was prepared from monocyte-derived dendritic cells that were cultured for approximately seven days with IL-4 and GM-CSF and then pulsed overnight with autologous tumor lysate. Each patient was given three intradermal dendritic cell vaccine injections, spaced two weeks apart, in the arm below the axilla. Deep sequencing of TCR beta CDR3 regions was used to quantify tumor-infiltrating lymphocyte content and compare tumor and blood repertoires in dendritic cell-vaccinated glioblastoma patients. Survival after dendritic cell vaccination was correlated with TCR sequencing metrics such as TIL content and the overlap between tumor and blood repertoires. What the work shows at the level of the full study, not this receptor alone: The three-group TCR overlap response model was characterized as speculative, and prospective validation of the model was stated to be required. After dendritic cell vaccination, a higher estimated pretreatment TIL content predicted longer time to progression and overall survival. TCR clonality showed no direct relationship with survival, which suggests that a diverse polyclonal response may matter. The cohort was small and heterogeneous, few patients had complete blood and tumor sets, and even fewer had initial-recurrent tumor pairs.

A distance of 15 bases separates the germline ends of V and J, which lose 0 bases and 6 bases respectively. CDR1 and CDR2 (MGHRA, YSYEKL) derive from the germline V gene. The CDR3 holds 16 amino acids from the cysteine to the phenylalanine. CDR3 DNA is the only sequence kept; it has 48 bases, read in frame from the first base. This sample comprised blood, obtained after dendritic cell vaccination. The chain is encoded by TRBV4-1 joined to TRBJ1-5, with the D gene call left open. The clonotype comes from a human donor with glioblastoma. The CDR3 reads as follows: CASSQEFGQVVQPQHF. The nucleotide sequence reads TGCGCCAGCAGCCAAGAGTTCGGCCAGGTTGTTCAGCCCCAGCATTTT.